This T cell receptor (beta chain) was sequenced in a study of cytomegalovirus exposure and HLA in healthy donors (TCRdb year 2017). A note on the overall study: An earlier analysis of approximately 600 of the donors reported 250 to 350 Gb of sequence data and some 100 million unique TCR beta sequences from some 180 million T cells. Both class I and class II loci were covered by HLA typing, at four-digit resolution. All discovery cohort repertoires had been generated on a single sequencing platform. Using immunosequencing, the study profiled T cell repertoires from about 620 subjects and related those repertoires to cytomegalovirus serostatus. Approximately 300 gigabases of sequencing data and around 90 million unique TCR sequences made up an early release that covered over 550 HLA-typed donors. The study aimed to test whether cataloging public T cell receptors could reveal signatures of past pathogen exposure. High-throughput TCR immunosequencing, statistical association of individual TCRs with disease status, and machine learning were combined to predict cytomegalovirus infection status. Alongside the repertoire data, information on donor age, sex, ethnicity and CMV serostatus was compiled. Along with the approximately 670-subject first cohort, a separate validation cohort of 120 different subjects was used. Genome-wide SNP genotypes for about 55% of the roughly 670 donors were used in a later genetic analysis, which treated that subset as a discovery cohort. The number of donors typed differed by locus, with 629-630 for A, B, C, DRB1 and DQB1, 522 for DQA1, 606 for DPA1, and some 440 for DPB1. Across approximately 420 genotyped donors of the cohort, an average of approximately 240,000 unique TCR beta nucleotide sequences per donor were sequenced, and roughly 18% of those sequences were non-productive. A later analysis re-examined previously published TCR beta repertoires from about 700 donors and added high-resolution HLA genotyping to investigate patterns of TCR occurrence. To decide whether each TCR beta V gene segment behaved as functional or pseudogenic, an earlier analysis of some 570 of the donors relied on high-throughput TCR beta sequencing. Among the roughly 400 genotyped donors, around 81% belonged to the genetic ancestry cluster associated with self-reported Caucasian donors. Roughly five DR-DQ haplotypes were handled as single units for association and clustering because linkage in the cohort was strong. In the later analysis, no new phenotypic data were used to find candidate immune exposures; instead, reliance was placed on TCR beta sequences and their occurrence across donors. Overall study results and their limits: In a later analysis, most CMV-associated TCR beta chains were found to appear HLA-restricted, with HLA associations seemingly driven largely by CMV exposure. Compared with equally common non-associated chains, HLA-associated TCR beta chains in a later analysis were more clonally expanded and had lower generation probabilities. Specific HLA alleles were associated with 15,000 to 20,000 TCR beta sequences at a false discovery rate of 0.05 in a later analysis. The only immune exposure information available for the cohort was CMV serostatus. The classifier was reported to diagnose cytomegalovirus status with high specificity and sensitivity in both the original and validation cohorts. The authors suggested that the approach could potentially be generalized to other disease states and immunological phenotypes. A later analysis reported that several top co-occurrence clusters appeared linked to parvovirus B19, influenza, CMV and Epstein-Barr virus. Roughly uniform sequencing depth across donors was assumed in presence/absence analyses, although this assumption may not hold. In this cohort, only TCR beta chains were sequenced, and detectable features were limited by the absence of alpha or paired-chain data. An earlier analysis of 450 to 750 of the donors showed that most TCR beta V segments appeared in productive rearrangements either about 87% or about 30% of the time, which broadly matched IMGT annotations. In the study, 150 to 200 TCR beta chains were listed as associated with cytomegalovirus. While some public TCRs were present in many individuals, most TCR sequences turned up only very rarely across donors. Some IMGT-functional V segments, including TRBV6-2 and TRBV6-3, could not be distinguished by the 87-base-pair reads and were therefore excluded. A further reported finding was that TCR beta sequences accurately predicted the HLA-A and HLA-B alleles for most subjects in the first cohort. Because HLA typing was unavailable for some donors at each locus, only the typed subset was used in association tests. When HLA alleles, especially DR and DQ, strongly co-occurred, attributing TCR associations to individual alleles was difficult. A cluster of highly shared sequence variants was judged likely to be a technical artifact of the sequencing pipeline. Compared with the approximately 670-donor mean, donors in an Asian-associated ancestry cluster had fewer N-insertions in productive TCRs, according to a later genetic analysis. V-gene and J-gene trimming of TCR beta chains was associated with a missense DCLRE1C variant in a later genetic analysis, and the association was replicated in an independent cohort. Because counts were too low, 15 to 20 rarely observed V segments, including chromosome 9 orphons, were left out of the earlier analysis of a few hundred of the donors. In vitro tests confirmed that a few of the cytomegalovirus-associated TCR beta chains recognize cytomegalovirus antigens. Linkage disequilibrium might explain the correlated functional status among segregating V segments, but an unknown experimental factor could not be ruled out. According to a later analysis, TCR association rates differed among HLA loci, with DRB1 alleles showing the most associated TCRs and HLA-C alleles showing the fewest.

The library was prepared using the immunoSEQ multiplex PCR assay. For the multiplex PCR, a mixture combining 60 forward primers for TCR Vbeta segments and 13 reverse primers for TCR Jbeta segments was used. The CDR3 region of rearranged TCR beta genes was amplified from genomic DNA by a multiplex PCR assay. Amplified TCR beta libraries were sequenced as 87-base-pair reads on the Illumina HiSeq System. In the paper's pipeline: In a later analysis, tens of millions of unique TCR beta chains were counted across the approximately 670 repertoires, and roughly 10 million of these chains were shared by at least two donors. Raw reads were error-corrected and collapsed into unique sequences by a nearest-neighbor algorithm in which closely related sequences were merged to remove PCR and sequencing errors. To assign V, D and J gene segments, CDR3 sequences were aligned to IMGT reference sequences. For a sequence to be retained, at least a six-nucleotide match to both a V gene segment and a J gene segment was required. Rearrangements were called productive when the CDR3 lacked stop codons and stayed in frame with V and J; all others were non-productive. CDR3 was defined by IMGT convention, running from the second conserved V-encoded cysteine to the conserved J-encoded phenylalanine. The earlier analysis of some 550 of the donors excluded any sequence lacking an unambiguous match to a single V gene segment. In an earlier analysis of approximately 590 of the donors, a V segment was called functional when productive rearrangements were above 56.7%, and segregating when the standard deviation between donors exceeded 5%. A statistical classification framework was developed to diagnose cytomegalovirus status using the catalog of TCR beta chain sequences. A later analysis assigned V and J genes by comparing TCR nucleotide sequences with IMGT/GENE-DB human TR gene sequences. The TCRdist pipeline was used in a later analysis to assign CDR3 sequences and most-parsimonious VDJ recombination scenarios. A later analysis defined each TCR beta chain by its CDR3 amino acid sequence plus V-gene family, and excluded reads lacking a unique V-gene family. As a way to deal with suspected cross-contamination and a sequencing artifact, a later analysis dropped hundreds of nucleotide sequences that were highly shared and had low generation probability. A later analysis calculated a clonal expansion index for each public chain from normalized within-repertoire ranks of inferred template counts. Generation probabilities in a later analysis came from a VDJ recombination model fitted to out-of-frame rearrangements, and those results were checked against IGoR. Hypergeometric tests were used in a later analysis to score TCR-TCR, TCR-HLA and TCR-CMV co-occurrence, with a repertoire-size bias correction applied to the TCR pairs. In a later analysis, false discovery rates were estimated by permuting HLA or CMV assignments 20 times. In a later analysis, co-occurring TCRs were grouped using DBSCAN, and TCRdist sequence similarity was added for clustering within HLA-allele-positive subsets. For co-occurrence clustering, repertoires with fewer than 30,000 or more than 120,000 public chains were excluded, along with five repertoires with anomalous nucleotide sharing. TCRdb obtained this table from immuneACCESS and retained in-frame rearrangements with V and J assigned. These tables miss some clones; where compared with another copy, unresolved V genes account for less than half of the shortfall, and the remainder is unexplained. V, J and clone size are those of that table, while D and trimming were read from the DNA. This sample holds 95,000 or so clones; approximately 81% were observed only once. The biggest ten clones account for around 4.2% of the sample.

The CDR3 has 16 amino acids, counting the end cysteine and phenylalanine. Solely the CDR3 DNA is kept, with 48 bases framed from the first base. Sequences MGHRA (CDR1) and YSYEKL (CDR2) are obtained from the germline V gene. Relative to germline, V is 4 bases shorter and J is 4 bases shorter, with 19 bases between their ends. The cohort comprised under 700 healthy bone marrow donors. At the time of sampling, every cohort member was nominally healthy, though immune exposures that went unrecorded were likely present. The donor was CMV seropositive and was included in the group of some 290 seropositive cohort members. Every donor gave a peripheral blood sample, and the peripheral blood mononuclear cells from that sample were used for TCR beta sequencing. The Qiagen DNeasy Blood Extraction Kit was used to extract genomic DNA from the blood cell samples. This clone was counted only a few times. The target of this receptor is not known. Base-call qualities are not available, and no considerably larger clone is one nucleotide away.

The chain employs TRBV4-1 and TRBJ2-5; TRBD2 is a weak D gene call, 6 bases matching. The TCR was taken from a woman in her 70s in good health and CMV-seropositive. The sample was PBMCs. The CDR3 region: CASSRVTSYQSETQYF. The sequenced DNA: TGCGCCAGCAGCCGAGTGACTAGTTATCAGTCAGAGACCCAGTACTTC.